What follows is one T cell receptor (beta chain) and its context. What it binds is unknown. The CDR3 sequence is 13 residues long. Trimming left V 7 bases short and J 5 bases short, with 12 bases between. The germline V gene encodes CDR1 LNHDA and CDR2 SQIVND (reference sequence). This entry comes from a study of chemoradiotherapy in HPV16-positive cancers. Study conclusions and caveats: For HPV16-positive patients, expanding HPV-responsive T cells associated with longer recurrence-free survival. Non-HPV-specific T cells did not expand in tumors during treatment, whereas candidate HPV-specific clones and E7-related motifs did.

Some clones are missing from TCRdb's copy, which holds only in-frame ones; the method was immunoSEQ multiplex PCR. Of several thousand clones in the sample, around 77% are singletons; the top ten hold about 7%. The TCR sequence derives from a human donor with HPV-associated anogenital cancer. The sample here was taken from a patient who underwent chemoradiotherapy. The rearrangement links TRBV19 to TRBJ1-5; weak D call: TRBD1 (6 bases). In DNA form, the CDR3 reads TGTGCCAGTACCAGACAGGTGGATCAGCCCCAGCATTTT. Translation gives CASTRQVDQPQHF.